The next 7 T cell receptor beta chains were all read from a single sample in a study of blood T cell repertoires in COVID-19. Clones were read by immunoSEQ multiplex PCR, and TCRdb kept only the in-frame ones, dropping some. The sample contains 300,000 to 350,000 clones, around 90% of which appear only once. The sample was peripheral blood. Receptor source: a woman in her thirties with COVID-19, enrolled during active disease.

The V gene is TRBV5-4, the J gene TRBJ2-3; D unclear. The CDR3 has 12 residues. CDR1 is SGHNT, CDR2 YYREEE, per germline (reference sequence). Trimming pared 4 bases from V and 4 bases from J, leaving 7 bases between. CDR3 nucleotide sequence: TGTGCCAGCAGCCCTCCTTCAGATACGCAGTATTTT. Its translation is CASSPPSDTQYF.

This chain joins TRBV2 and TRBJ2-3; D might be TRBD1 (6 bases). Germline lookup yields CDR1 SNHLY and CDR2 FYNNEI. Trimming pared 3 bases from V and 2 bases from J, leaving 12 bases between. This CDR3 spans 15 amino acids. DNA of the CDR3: TGTGCCAGCAGTGAGCCGGCAGGGGCCACAGATACGCAGTATTTT. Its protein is CASSEPAGATDTQYF.

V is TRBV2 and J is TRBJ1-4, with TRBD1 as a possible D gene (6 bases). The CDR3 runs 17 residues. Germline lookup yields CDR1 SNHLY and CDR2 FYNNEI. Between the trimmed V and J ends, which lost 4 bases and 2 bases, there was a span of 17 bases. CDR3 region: CASSGYNRAPTNEKLFF. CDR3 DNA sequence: TGTGCCAGCAGTGGGTACAACAGGGCACCCACTAATGAAAAACTGTTTTTT.

The CDR3 sequence: CASSQDLGGPTYEQYF. DNA of the CDR3: TGTGCCAGCAGCCAAGATCTCGGGGGGCCGACCTACGAGCAGTACTTC. The rearrangement links TRBV3-1 (or the pseudogene TRBV3-2) to TRBJ2-7; a possible D gene is TRBD2 (7 bases). The germline V gene has CDR1 LGHDT and CDR2 YNNKEL (reference sequence). Trimming shortened V by 0 bases and J by 2 bases, and 14 bases separated the two germline ends. CDR3 size: 16 residues.

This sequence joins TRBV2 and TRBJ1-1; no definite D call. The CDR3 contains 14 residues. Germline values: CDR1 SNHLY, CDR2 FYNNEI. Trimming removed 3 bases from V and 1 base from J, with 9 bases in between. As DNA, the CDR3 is TGTGCCAGCAGTGAGGTTGCGGGGAACACTGAAGCTTTCTTT. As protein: CASSEVAGNTEAFF.

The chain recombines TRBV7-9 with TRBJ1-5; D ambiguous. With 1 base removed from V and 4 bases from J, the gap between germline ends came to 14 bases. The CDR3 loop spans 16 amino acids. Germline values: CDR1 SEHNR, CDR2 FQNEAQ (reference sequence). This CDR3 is CASSLGWAGGNQPQHF. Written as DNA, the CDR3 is TGTGCCAGCAGCTTAGGTTGGGCAGGAGGTAATCAGCCCCAGCATTTT. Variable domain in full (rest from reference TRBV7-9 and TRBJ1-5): DTGVSQNPRHKITKRGQNVTFRCDPISEHNRLYWYRQTLGQGPEFLTYFQNEAQLEKSRLLSDRFSAERPKGSFSTLEIQRTEQGDSAMYLCASSLGWAGGNQPQHFGDGTRLSIL.

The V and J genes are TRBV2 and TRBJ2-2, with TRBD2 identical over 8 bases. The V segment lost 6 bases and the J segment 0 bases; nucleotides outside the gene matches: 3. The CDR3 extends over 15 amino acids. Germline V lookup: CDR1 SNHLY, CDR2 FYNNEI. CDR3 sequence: CASRSGLANTGELFF. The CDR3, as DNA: TGTGCCAGCAGGTCGGGACTAGCGAACACCGGGGAGCTGTTTTTT.